This T cell receptor (beta chain) was captured by sequencing in a study of blood T cell repertoires in COVID-19. Study members were between about 18 and 100 years old and lived in 25 or so US regions. Allocation to cohorts depended on clinical history reported by the participants. Only in-frame clones appear in the TCRdb table, and some are missing; sequencing was by immunoSEQ multiplex PCR. The top ten hold about 2.3% of the sample, which has a few hundred thousand clones, roughly 85% seen once. Trimming shortened V by 3 bases and J by 2 bases, and 17 bases separated the two germline ends. Looked up from germline, CDR1 is SGDLS and CDR2 is YYNGEE. The CDR3 length is 16 residues.

V usage is TRBV9 and J usage is TRBJ1-2; D is possibly TRBD1 (6 bases). The source is a woman in her forties or fifties who had recovered from COVID-19. The sample was PBMCs or T cells enriched from blood (not recorded which). CDR3 coding DNA: TGTGCCAGCAGCGACCCCGGGGGGCGTACCAACTATGGCTACACCTTC. Translated, it gives CASSDPGGRTNYGYTF.